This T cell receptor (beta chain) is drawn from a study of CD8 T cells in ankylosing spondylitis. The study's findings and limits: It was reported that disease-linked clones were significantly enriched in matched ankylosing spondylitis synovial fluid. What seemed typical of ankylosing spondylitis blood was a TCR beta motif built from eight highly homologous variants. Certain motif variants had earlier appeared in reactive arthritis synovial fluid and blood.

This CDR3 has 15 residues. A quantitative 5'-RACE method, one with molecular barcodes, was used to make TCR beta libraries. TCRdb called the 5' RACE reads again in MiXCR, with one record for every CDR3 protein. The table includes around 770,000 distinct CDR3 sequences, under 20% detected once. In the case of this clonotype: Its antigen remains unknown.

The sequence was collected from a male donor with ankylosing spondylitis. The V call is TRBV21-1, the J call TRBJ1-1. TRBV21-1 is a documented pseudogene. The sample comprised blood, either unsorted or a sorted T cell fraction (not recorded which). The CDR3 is CASSKDRQPNTEAFF. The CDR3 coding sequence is TGTGCCAGCAGCAAAGATCGGCAACCGAACACTGAAGCTTTCTTT.